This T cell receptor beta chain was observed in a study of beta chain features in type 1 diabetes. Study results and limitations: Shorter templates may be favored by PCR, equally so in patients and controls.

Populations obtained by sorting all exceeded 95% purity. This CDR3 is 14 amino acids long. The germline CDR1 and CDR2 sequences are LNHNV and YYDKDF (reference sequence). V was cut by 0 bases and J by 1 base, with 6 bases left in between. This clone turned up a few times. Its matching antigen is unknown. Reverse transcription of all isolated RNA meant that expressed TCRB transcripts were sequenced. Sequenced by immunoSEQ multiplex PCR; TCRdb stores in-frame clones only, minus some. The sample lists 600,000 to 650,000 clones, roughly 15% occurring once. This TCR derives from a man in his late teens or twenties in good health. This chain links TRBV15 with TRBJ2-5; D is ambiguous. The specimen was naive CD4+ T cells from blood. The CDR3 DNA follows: TGTGCCACCAGCAGAGAACCAGCCCAAGAGACCCAGTACTTC. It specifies CATSREPAQETQYF.